A single sample gave rise to the 28 T cell receptor beta chains below, sequenced in a study of T-cell reconstitution after alpha-beta-depleted transplantation in children. TCRbeta library preparation incorporated unique molecular identifiers. TCRdb called the PCR reads again in MiXCR, with one record for every CDR3 protein. This sample has 700,000 to 850,000 distinct CDR3 sequences, with about 15% found just once. The sample was PBMCs, mostly from graft donor cells, taken 360 days after TCRalphabeta/CD19-depleted stem cell transplant. All receptors derive from a male patient between 5 and 17 years old who had a stem cell transplant for acute lymphoblastic leukemia, so the T cells may come from the graft donor.

The rearrangement links TRBV6-1 to TRBJ1-5; 8 bases fit TRBD1. The V gene's germline CDR1 is MNHNS and CDR2 SASEGT. V gave up 4 bases and J gave up 5 bases; unmatched junction bases: 10. The CDR3 totals 16 residues. The CDR3 protein is CASSVEEDRADQPQHF. Here the CDR3 DNA reads TGTGCCAGCAGTGTGGAGGAGGACAGGGCGGATCAGCCCCAGCATTTT.

The chain couples TRBV6-1 to TRBJ2-1; 8 nucleotides line up with TRBD1. Trimming at V came to 5 bases and at J to 3 bases, leaving 6 bases not matched to a gene. The CDR3 is made up of 15 amino acids. CDR1 and CDR2 from the germline V gene are MNHNS and SASEGT. CDR3 nucleotides: TGTGCCAGCAGTCGACAGGGGCAGTACTACAATGAGCAGTTCTTC. Its translation: CASSRQGQYYNEQFF.

There are a few counts of this clonotype. The CDR3 nucleotides read TGTGCCAGCTCCCAAAATAGAGATTCACCCCTCCACTTT. This codes for CASSQNRDSPLHF. V and J are TRBV18 and TRBJ1-6; D gene ambiguous. Germline V CDR1 and CDR2: KGHSH, LQKENI. V lost 6 bases and J 8 bases, leaving 11 bases between the germline ends. The CDR3 length is 13 residues.

The table lists this clonotype with a few counts. This chain uses TRBV5-1 with TRBJ1-2; 12 nucleotides match TRBD1. CDR1 is SGHRS and CDR2 is YFSETQ in the germline V gene. CDR3 length equals 18 residues. Trimming removed 1 base from V and 2 bases from J; junction bases left unmatched: 9. The CDR3 here is CASSLPGTGGAINYGYTF. The CDR3 DNA follows: TGCGCCAGCAGCTTGCCGGGGACAGGGGGCGCGATAAACTATGGCTACACCTTC.

The chain recombines TRBV5-1 with TRBJ2-5, with no clear D. The V gene lost 0 bases and the J gene lost 2 bases, with 8 bases spanning the gap. CDR1 and CDR2 (germline): SGHRS, YFSETQ. The CDR3 covers 14 residues. For the CDR3, the DNA is TGCGCCAGCAGCTTGGTATTTGGGCAAGAGACCCAGTACTTC. Its translation: CASSLVFGQETQYF.

This clonotype was detected a few times. The chain combines TRBV7-9 with TRBJ2-3, with D possibly being TRBD1 (6 bases). The CDR3 is made up of 16 amino acids. Per the germline V gene, CDR1 is SEHNR and CDR2 is FQNEAQ (reference sequence). V shed 2 bases and J shed 4 bases, with 16 bases lying between them. CDR3 in DNA: TGTGCCAGCAGCTTATTCATTTGGGGGCCGTCAGATACGCAGTATTTT. It specifies CASSLFIWGPSDTQYF.

This clonotype was counted between two and nine times. The V call is TRBV3-1, the J call TRBJ2-1, with 8 bases matching TRBD2. The germline CDR1 and CDR2 sequences are LGHDT and YNNKEL (reference sequence). Trimming cost V 2 bases and J 4 bases; bases outside gene matches: 10. This CDR3 is 17 amino acids long. The CDR3, as DNA: TGTGCCAGCAGCCAAAGATCGGCGGGAGGTCTGTACAATGAGCAGTTCTTC. Translating it yields CASSQRSAGGLYNEQFF.

The CDR3 region is CASSDRVRGRRETQYF. The CDR3 DNA follows: TGTGCCAGCAGTGATAGGGTCAGGGGGCGGAGGGAGACCCAGTACTTC. V and J are TRBV2 and TRBJ2-5, with 8 bases aligning to TRBD1. The CDR3 is made up of 16 amino acids. Losses at the gene ends were 3 bases for V and 5 bases for J; bases not matched to a gene: 11. The germline V gene encodes CDR1 SNHLY and CDR2 FYNNEI.

This clonotype showed up just a few times. The chain links TRBV6-2 or TRBV6-3 to TRBJ1-1; 7 bases are a match to TRBD1. The CDR3 sequence is 14 residues long. In germline, CDR1 is MNHEY, CDR2 SVGEGT. J gave up 1 base and V 1 base, and 0 bases lay outside the gene matches. CDR3 DNA sequence: TGTGCCAGCAGTTACTACAGGGGGAACACTGAAGCTTTCTTT. This translates into CASSYYRGNTEAFF.

This clonotype has a count of ten or more. This sequence joins TRBV5-1 and TRBJ2-1, with TRBD2 matching 7 bases. The CDR3 spans 16 residues. V dropped 4 bases and J dropped 0; count of bases not matched to a gene: 7. Germline CDR1 SGHRS, CDR2 YFSETQ. The CDR3 DNA reads as TGCGCCAGCAGCCCTCAGGGAGGGAGCTCCTACAATGAGCAGTTCTTC. Translation: CASSPQGGSSYNEQFF.

This clonotype was counted at least ten times. V is TRBV5-1 and J is TRBJ2-1; 14 nucleotides line up with TRBD2. The CDR3 loop spans 13 amino acids. Trimming removed 7 bases from V and 14 bases from J; junction bases left unmatched: 8. Germline lookup yields CDR1 SGHRS and CDR2 YFSETQ. The DNA for the CDR3 is TGCGCCAGCGGGACTAGCGGGAGTTTAAGTAAGTTCTTC. Its protein product is CASGTSGSLSKFF. The complete variable domain, with remaining parts taken from reference TRBV5-1 and TRBJ2-1, reads KAGVTQTPRYLIKTRGQQVTLSCSPISGHRSVSWYQQTPGQGLQFLFEYFSETQRNKGNFPGRFSGRQFSNSRSEMNVSTLELGDSALYLCASGTSGSLSKFFGPGTRLTVL.

This clonotype was detected a few times. The chain couples TRBV25-1 to TRBJ2-2, with D possibly being TRBD2 (6 bases). The germline V and J ends were trimmed by 4 bases and 3 bases, with 9 bases remaining between them. This CDR3 is 14 amino acids long. Germline CDR1 MGHDK, CDR2 SYGVNS. This CDR3 is CASSAGLYTGELFF. The CDR3 DNA reads as TGTGCCAGCAGTGCGGGACTTTACACCGGGGAGCTGTTTTTT.

A few counts support this clonotype. The chain joins TRBV4-1 to TRBJ2-1; 14 nucleotides match TRBD2. The trim removed 3 bases at V and 1 base at J, leaving 5 bases unmatched. CDR1 MGHRA and CDR2 YSYEKL come from the germline V gene. The CDR3 is 18 residues long. The CDR3 here is CASSHPGLAGASYNEQFF. The CDR3 nucleotides read TGCGCCAGCAGCCATCCGGGACTAGCGGGAGCATCCTACAATGAGCAGTTCTTC.

In this sample, this clonotype turned up a few times. The chain couples TRBV10-3 to TRBJ2-1; TRBD2 matches 8 bases. The ends lost 4 bases at V and 3 bases at J; junction bases unmatched: 5. From germline, CDR1 is ENHRY and CDR2 SYGVKD. CDR3 length: 15 residues. The CDR3 reads CAISARSGIYNEQFF. For the CDR3, the DNA is TGTGCCATCAGTGCTCGTAGCGGGATCTACAATGAGCAGTTCTTC.

This clonotype was counted at least ten times. The chain's CDR3 is CASSSRLSSYNEQFF. DNA for the CDR3: TGCGCCAGCAGCTCCCGCCTGAGCTCCTACAATGAGCAGTTCTTC. The chain is built from TRBV5-1 and TRBJ2-1; the D is unclear. The CDR3 extends over 15 amino acids. CDR1 and CDR2 (germline): SGHRS, YFSETQ. Trimming stripped 3 bases from V and 0 bases from J, with 10 bases between.

This clonotype appeared a few times. The V call is TRBV7-9, the J call TRBJ2-7; maybe TRBD2 (7 bases). Trimming removed 5 bases at V and 10 bases at J, with 15 bases between. CDR1 is SEHNR, CDR2 FQNEAQ, per germline (reference sequence). The CDR3 totals 12 residues. The CDR3 region is CASSPGGLLQYF. The CDR3 DNA reads as TGTGCCAGCAGCCCCGGGGGGCTCCTACAGTACTTC.

The chain uses TRBV19 and TRBJ2-7; TRBD1 agrees at 7 bases. V shed 2 bases and J 5 bases; nucleotides not matched to a gene: 3. The CDR3 is made up of 13 amino acids. Germline assignment: CDR1 LNHDA and CDR2 SQIVND (reference sequence). This chain's CDR3 is CASSIPTGHEQYF. The CDR3 nucleotides are TGTGCCAGTAGTATACCGACAGGGCACGAGCAGTACTTC.

The chain employs TRBV5-1 and TRBJ2-7; 11 bases map to TRBD1. Germline values: CDR1 SGHRS, CDR2 YFSETQ. The CDR3 runs 14 residues. The trim removed 2 bases at V and 5 bases at J, leaving 3 bases unmatched. CDR3 protein: CASSFGTGGNEQYF. The CDR3 bases are TGCGCCAGCAGCTTCGGGACAGGGGGTAACGAGCAGTACTTC. The complete variable domain, with remaining parts taken from reference TRBV5-1 and TRBJ2-7, reads KAGVTQTPRYLIKTRGQQVTLSCSPISGHRSVSWYQQTPGQGLQFLFEYFSETQRNKGNFPGRFSGRQFSNSRSEMNVSTLELGDSALYLCASSFGTGGNEQYFGPGTRLTVT.

The CDR3 bases are TGTGCCAGCAGTGAATTTCTAGCGGTCACAGATACGCAGTATTTT. Protein product: CASSEFLAVTDTQYF. J is TRBJ2-3 and V is TRBV2; TRBD2 agrees at 7 bases. J lost 2 bases, V lost 2 bases, and 4 bases had no gene match. In germline, CDR1 is SNHLY, CDR2 FYNNEI. The CDR3 spans 15 residues.

The chain uses TRBV2 and TRBJ1-2; D is unclear. Deletions cut 10 bases from V and 5 bases from J, with 11 bases between. CDR1 is SNHLY, CDR2 FYNNEI, per germline. The CDR3 is 11 residues long. In DNA, the CDR3 is TGTGCCACCGTGACGGGGTATGGCTACACCTTC. Its protein product is CATVTGYGYTF.

V and J are TRBV7-3 and TRBJ2-1, with D possibly being TRBD1 (6 bases). This CDR3 comprises 14 residues. Trimming removed 5 bases from V and 7 bases from J, with 15 bases in between. CDR1 and CDR2 (germline): SGHTA, FQGTGA. The CDR3 sequence is CASSPYRTANEQFF. The DNA for the CDR3 is TGTGCCAGCAGCCCCTATAGGACAGCTAATGAGCAGTTCTTC.

The V call is TRBV6-1, the J call TRBJ2-5, with D tentatively TRBD2 (5 bases). Germline assignment: CDR1 MNHNS and CDR2 SASEGT. V dropped 4 bases and J dropped 5 bases, with 14 bases sitting between them. CDR3 length: 14 amino acids. CDR3 sequence (DNA): TGTGCCAGCAGTGGAGTAGCGAATTGGGAGACCCAGTACTTC. This translates into CASSGVANWETQYF.

The V and J genes are TRBV5-1 and TRBJ2-7, with 11 bases fitting TRBD2. This CDR3 region has 16 residues. Trimming at V came to 0 bases and at J to 1 base, leaving 3 bases not matched to a gene. CDR1 SGHRS and CDR2 YFSETQ come from the germline V gene. CDR3 sequence reads: CASSLDLAGGSYEQYF. The CDR3 bases are TGCGCCAGCAGCTTGGATCTAGCGGGAGGATCCTACGAGCAGTACTTC.

This clonotype was recorded a few times. The CDR3 loop is CASSSRGLHANTGELFF. In DNA, the CDR3 is TGCGCCAGCAGCTCACGTGGACTTCACGCGAACACCGGGGAGCTGTTTTTT. The chain is built from TRBV5-1 and TRBJ2-2; a possible D gene is TRBD2 (5 bases). The CDR3 sequence is 17 residues long. CDR1 SGHRS and CDR2 YFSETQ come from the germline V gene. V lost 3 bases, J lost 0 bases, and 15 bases lay in between.

This clonotype has only a few counts. The chain employs TRBV29-1 and TRBJ1-1; possibly TRBD1 for D (5 bases). The V and J ends lost 7 bases and 11 bases respectively, with 23 bases between them. Germline V gives CDR1 SQVTM, CDR2 ANQGSEA. The CDR3 contains 13 residues. CDR3 amino acids: CSAEPRTLQAAFF. CDR3 DNA: TGCAGCGCCGAACCCCGTACTCTACAGGCGGCTTTCTTT.

This clonotype came up a few times. The chain has TRBV27 and TRBJ2-7; D may be TRBD1 (8 bases). This CDR3 has 15 residues. V dropped 1 base and J dropped 4 bases, with 14 bases sitting between them. Germline CDR1 is MNHEY and CDR2 is SMNVEV (reference sequence). The CDR3 bases are TGTGCCAGCAGTTTATTACAGGGGGGGACTTACGAGCAGTACTTC. Its protein product is CASSLLQGGTYEQYF.

This clonotype was observed a few times. This chain connects TRBV5-1 to TRBJ1-3; the D gene is possibly TRBD1 (5 bases). Germline-derived CDR1 and CDR2 are SGHRS and YFSETQ. V was shortened by 7 bases and J by 0 bases, with 11 bases between the two germline ends. The CDR3 is made up of 14 amino acids. CDR3 nucleotides: TGCGCCAGCGGCACAGGACCCTCTGGAAACACCATATATTTT. Encoded protein: CASGTGPSGNTIYF.

V is TRBV10-3 and J is TRBJ2-7; D is perhaps TRBD1 (6 bases). Germline assignment: CDR1 ENHRY and CDR2 SYGVKD. V lost 5 bases and J 5 bases, leaving 22 bases between the germline ends. This CDR3 is built from 16 residues. The chain's CDR3 is CAISPSGEQFKNEQYF. CDR3 DNA sequence: TGTGCCATCAGTCCATCAGGGGAACAGTTTAAGAACGAGCAGTACTTC.